This T cell receptor beta chain was sequenced during a study of Tregs in tolerant kidney transplant recipients. Recipient PBMCs carried a CFSE label and met irradiated graft donor PBMCs for less than 7 days before FACS sorting. Profiling relied on immunoSEQ multiplex PCR, and the TCRdb table lists in-frame clones only, not all of them. Its table lists about 1,500 clones. Trimming took 6 bases from V and 7 from J; bases not matched to a gene: 11. The CDR3 has 15 amino acids. Germline CDR1 and CDR2: DFQATT and SNEGSKA (reference sequence). Whole-study results and caveats: Tolerant patients' donor-specific Tregs expanded beyond overall Tregs, suggesting antigen-driven growth.

Remarks on this clone: Its antigen is not identified. Read data end 3 residues before the CDR3 end; the end is taken from the germline J gene.

Sequencing used CD4+ T cells from blood cultured with allogeneic cells, obtained before the transplant. The chain carries TRBV20-1 and TRBJ2-1, with TRBD2 matching over 11 bases. This receptor was taken from a human patient who received a combined kidney and bone marrow transplant. The CDR3 protein is CSALVASGGRNEQFF. The DNA read from the CDR3 is TGCAGTGCCCTAGTGGCTAGCGGGGGGAGGAATGAG.